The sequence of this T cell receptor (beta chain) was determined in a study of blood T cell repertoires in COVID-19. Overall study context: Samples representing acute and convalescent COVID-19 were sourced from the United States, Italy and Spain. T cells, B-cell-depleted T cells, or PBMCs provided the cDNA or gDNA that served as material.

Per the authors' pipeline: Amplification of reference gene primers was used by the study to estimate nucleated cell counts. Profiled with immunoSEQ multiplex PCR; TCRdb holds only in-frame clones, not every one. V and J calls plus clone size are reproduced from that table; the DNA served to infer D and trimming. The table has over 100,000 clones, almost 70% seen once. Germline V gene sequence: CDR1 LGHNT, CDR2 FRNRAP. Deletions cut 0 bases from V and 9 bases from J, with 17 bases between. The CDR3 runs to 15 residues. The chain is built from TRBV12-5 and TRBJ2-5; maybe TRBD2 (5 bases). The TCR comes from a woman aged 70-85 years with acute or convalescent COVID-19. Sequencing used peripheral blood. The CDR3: CASGLVLPLAISQYF. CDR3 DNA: TGTGCTAGTGGTTTGGTACTTCCCTTAGCGATTTCCCAGTACTTC.